This T cell receptor (beta chain) derives from a study of T cells in Graves' hyperthyroidism and ophthalmopathy. V was shortened by 5 bases and J by 7 bases, with 15 bases between the two germline ends. The germline V gene has CDR1 DFQATT and CDR2 SNEGSKA (reference sequence). The length of the CDR3 is 12 residues. Regions amplified from RNA transcripts were the TCR beta CDR3 regions. A set of HTBI primers served as the primers for a first-round RT-PCR of the TCR CDR3. TCRdb re-called the multiplex PCR reads through MiXCR, storing one row per CDR3 protein. The table includes around 300,000 distinct CDR3 sequences, roughly 13% detected once. This clonotype occurred many times.

Sequenced: blood. The chain links TRBV20-1 to TRBJ2-7, with D possibly matching TRBD1 (6 bases). This TCR derives from a woman between 40 and 50 years old with Graves' ophthalmopathy. This chain's CDR3 is CSALQGPREQYF. For the CDR3, the DNA is TGCAGTGCTCTCCAGGGGCCCCGGGAGCAGTACTTC.